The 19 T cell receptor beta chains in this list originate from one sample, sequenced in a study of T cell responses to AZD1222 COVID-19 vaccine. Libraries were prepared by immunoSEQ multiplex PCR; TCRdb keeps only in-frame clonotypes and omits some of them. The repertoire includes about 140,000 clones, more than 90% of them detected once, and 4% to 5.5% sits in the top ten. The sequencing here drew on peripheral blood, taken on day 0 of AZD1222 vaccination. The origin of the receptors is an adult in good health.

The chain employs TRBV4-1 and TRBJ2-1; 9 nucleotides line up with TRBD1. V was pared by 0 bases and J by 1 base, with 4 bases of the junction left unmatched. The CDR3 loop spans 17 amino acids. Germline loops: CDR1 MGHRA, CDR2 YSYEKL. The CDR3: CASSQEWGTGSYNEQFF. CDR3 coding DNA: TGCGCCAGCAGCCAAGAGTGGGGGACAGGGTCCTACAATGAGCAGTTCTTC.

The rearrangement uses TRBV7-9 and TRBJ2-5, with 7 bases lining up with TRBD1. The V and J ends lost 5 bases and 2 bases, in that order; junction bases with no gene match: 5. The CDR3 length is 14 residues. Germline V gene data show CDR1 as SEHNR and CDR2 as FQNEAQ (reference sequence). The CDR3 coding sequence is TGTGCCAGCAGCATAATGGGACAGCAAGAGACCCAGTACTTC. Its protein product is CASSIMGQQETQYF. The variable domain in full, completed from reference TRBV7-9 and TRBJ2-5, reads DTGVSQNPRHKITKRGQNVTFRCDPISEHNRLYWYRQTLGQGPEFLTYFQNEAQLEKSRLLSDRFSAERPKGSFSTLEIQRTEQGDSAMYLCASSIMGQQETQYFGPGTRLLVL.

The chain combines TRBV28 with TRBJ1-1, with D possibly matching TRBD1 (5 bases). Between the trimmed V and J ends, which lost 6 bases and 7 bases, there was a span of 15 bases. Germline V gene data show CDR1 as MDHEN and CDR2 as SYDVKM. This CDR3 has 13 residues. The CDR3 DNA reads TGTGCCAGCAGCCCTAACGGACACCTTGAAGCTTTCTTT. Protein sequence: CASSPNGHLEAFF.

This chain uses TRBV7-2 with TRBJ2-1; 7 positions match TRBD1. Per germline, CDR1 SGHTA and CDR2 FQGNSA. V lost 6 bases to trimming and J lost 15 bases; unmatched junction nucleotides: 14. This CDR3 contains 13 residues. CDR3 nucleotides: TGTGCCAGCAGGTACACAATAGACAGGGTGTCGTTCTTC. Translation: CASRYTIDRVSFF.

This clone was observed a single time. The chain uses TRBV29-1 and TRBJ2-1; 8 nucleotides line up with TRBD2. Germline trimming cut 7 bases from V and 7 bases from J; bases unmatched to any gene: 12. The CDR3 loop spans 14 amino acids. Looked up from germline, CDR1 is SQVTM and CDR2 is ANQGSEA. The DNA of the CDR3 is TGCAGCGCCTCCGGACTAGCTCTCGGGAATGAGCAGTTCTTC. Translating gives CSASGLALGNEQFF.

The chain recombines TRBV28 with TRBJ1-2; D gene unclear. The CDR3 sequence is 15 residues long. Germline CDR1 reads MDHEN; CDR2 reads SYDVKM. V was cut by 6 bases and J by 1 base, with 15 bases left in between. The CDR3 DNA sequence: TGTGCCAGCAGCCGACCTCCCGACGGTAACTATGGCTACACCTTC. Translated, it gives CASSRPPDGNYGYTF.

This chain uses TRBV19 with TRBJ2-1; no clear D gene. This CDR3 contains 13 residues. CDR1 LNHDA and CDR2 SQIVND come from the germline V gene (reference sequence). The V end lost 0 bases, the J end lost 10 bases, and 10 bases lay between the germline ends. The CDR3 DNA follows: TGTGCCAGTAGTATAGATTTACAGCGCGAGCAGTTCTTC. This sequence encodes CASSIDLQREQFF.

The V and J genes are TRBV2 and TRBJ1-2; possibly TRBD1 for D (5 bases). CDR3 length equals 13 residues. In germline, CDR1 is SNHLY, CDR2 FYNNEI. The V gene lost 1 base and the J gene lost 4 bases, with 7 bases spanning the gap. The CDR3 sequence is CASSEGQRYGYTF. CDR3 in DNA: TGTGCCAGCAGTGAAGGACAGCGCTATGGCTACACCTTC.

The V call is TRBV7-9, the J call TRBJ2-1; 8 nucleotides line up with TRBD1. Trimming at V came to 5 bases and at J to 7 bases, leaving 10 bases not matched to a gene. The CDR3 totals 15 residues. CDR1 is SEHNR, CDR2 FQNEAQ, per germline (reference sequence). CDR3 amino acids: CASSPRGREVNEQFF. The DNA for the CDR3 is TGTGCCAGCAGCCCCAGGGGGCGCGAGGTTAATGAGCAGTTCTTC.

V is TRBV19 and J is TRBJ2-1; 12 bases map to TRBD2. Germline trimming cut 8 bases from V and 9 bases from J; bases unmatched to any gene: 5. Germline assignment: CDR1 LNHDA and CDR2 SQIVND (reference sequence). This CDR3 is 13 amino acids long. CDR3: CASSSGRAVEQFF. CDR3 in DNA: TGTGCCAGTTCTAGCGGGAGGGCAGTTGAGCAGTTCTTC.

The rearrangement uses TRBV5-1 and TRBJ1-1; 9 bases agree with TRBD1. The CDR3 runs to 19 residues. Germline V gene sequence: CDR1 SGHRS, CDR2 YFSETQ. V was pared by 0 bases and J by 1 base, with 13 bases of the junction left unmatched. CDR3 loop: CASSLEARQGVIGNTEAFF. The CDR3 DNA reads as TGCGCCAGCAGCTTGGAGGCCAGACAGGGGGTAATTGGGAACACTGAAGCTTTCTTT. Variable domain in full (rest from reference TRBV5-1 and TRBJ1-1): KAGVTQTPRYLIKTRGQQVTLSCSPISGHRSVSWYQQTPGQGLQFLFEYFSETQRNKGNFPGRFSGRQFSNSRSEMNVSTLELGDSALYLCASSLEARQGVIGNTEAFFGQGTRLTVV.

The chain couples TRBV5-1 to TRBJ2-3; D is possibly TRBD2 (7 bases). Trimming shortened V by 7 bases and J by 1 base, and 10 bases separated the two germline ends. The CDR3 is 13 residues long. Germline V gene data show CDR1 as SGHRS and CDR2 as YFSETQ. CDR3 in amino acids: CASGRGGTDTQYF. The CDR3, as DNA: TGCGCCAGCGGGAGGGGGGGCACAGATACGCAGTATTTT.

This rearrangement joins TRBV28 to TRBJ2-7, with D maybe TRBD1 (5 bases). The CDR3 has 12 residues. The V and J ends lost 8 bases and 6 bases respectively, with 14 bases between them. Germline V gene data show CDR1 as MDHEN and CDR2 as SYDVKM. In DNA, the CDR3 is TGTGCCAGCGGTTCCAGGGAAGGCGAGCAGTACTTC. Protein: CASGSREGEQYF.

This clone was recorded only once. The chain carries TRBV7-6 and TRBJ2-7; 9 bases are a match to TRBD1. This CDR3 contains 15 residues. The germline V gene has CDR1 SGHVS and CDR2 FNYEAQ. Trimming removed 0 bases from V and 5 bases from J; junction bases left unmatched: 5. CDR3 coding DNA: TGTGCCAGCAGCTTAGCCCGGGACAGGGATCACGAGCAGTACTTC. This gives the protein CASSLARDRDHEQYF.

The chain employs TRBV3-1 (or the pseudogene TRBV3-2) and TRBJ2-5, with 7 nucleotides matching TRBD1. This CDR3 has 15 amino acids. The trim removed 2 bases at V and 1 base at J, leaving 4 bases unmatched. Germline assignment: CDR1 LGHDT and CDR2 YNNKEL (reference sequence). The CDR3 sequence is CASSQSRTGQETQYF. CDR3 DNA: TGTGCCAGCAGCCAATCTAGGACAGGCCAAGAGACCCAGTACTTC.

The CDR3 DNA reads TGTGCCAGCAGTTCTCAAGCGAACACCGGGGAGCTGTTTTTT. Its protein is CASSSQANTGELFF. The J gene is TRBJ2-2, the V gene TRBV6-5; D gene unclear. The germline V gene encodes CDR1 MNHEY and CDR2 SVGAGI. CDR3 size: 14 residues. Trimming stripped 4 bases from V and 0 bases from J, with 6 bases between.

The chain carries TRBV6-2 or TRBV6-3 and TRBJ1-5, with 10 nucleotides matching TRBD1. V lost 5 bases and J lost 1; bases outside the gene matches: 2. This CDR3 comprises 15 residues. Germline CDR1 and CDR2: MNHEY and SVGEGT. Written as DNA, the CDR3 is TGTGCCAGCAGTCGACAGGGGGCGAGCAATCAGCCCCAGCATTTT. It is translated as CASSRQGASNQPQHF.

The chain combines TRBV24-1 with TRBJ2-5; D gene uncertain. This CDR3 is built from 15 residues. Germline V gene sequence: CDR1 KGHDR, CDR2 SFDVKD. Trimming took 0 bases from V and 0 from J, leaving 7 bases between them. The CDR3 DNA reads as TGTGCCACCAGTGATTTGGGTCCGTACCAAGAGACCCAGTACTTC. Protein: CATSDLGPYQETQYF.

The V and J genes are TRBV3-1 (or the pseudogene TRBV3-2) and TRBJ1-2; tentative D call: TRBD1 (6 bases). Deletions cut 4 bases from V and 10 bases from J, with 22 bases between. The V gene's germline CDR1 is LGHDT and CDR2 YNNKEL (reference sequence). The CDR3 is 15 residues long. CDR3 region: CASSPLTGYKHVYTF. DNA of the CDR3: TGTGCCAGCAGCCCGCTGACAGGCTACAAACATGTCTACACCTTC.